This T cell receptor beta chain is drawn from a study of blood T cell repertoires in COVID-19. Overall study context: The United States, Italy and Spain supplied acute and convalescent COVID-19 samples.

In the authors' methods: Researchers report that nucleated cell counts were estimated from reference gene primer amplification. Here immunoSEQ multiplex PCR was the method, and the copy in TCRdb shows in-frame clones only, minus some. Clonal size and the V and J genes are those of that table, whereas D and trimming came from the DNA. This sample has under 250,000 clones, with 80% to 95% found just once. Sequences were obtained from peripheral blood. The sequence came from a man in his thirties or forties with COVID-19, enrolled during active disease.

CDR3 in amino acids: CASSPRPQGKLFF. In nucleotides, the CDR3 is TGTGCCAGCAGTCCTCGTCCTCAGGGGAAACTGTTTTTT. The gene calls are TRBV12-3 or TRBV12-4 and TRBJ1-4; D is possibly TRBD1 (6 bases). This CDR3 region has 13 residues. V gave up 5 bases and J gave up 11 bases, with 15 bases separating them.